This TCR beta chain was observed in a study of T cells after yellow fever vaccination. One entry per CDR3 protein results from TCRdb running MiXCR on the 5' RACE reads. The sample contains some 390,000 distinct CDR3 sequences, 6% to 8% of which appear only once. The CDR3 has 14 amino acids. From germline, CDR1 is SGHRS and CDR2 YFSETQ. The J segment lost 1 base and the V segment lost 4 bases, leaving 3 bases of the junction unmatched. This clonotype was seen only a few times. The chain has TRBV5-1 and TRBJ1-1, with 8 bases fitting TRBD1. The source was PBMCs, collected 5 days after the yellow fever booster vaccination. The TCR sequence derives from a man aged 30 to 39 who received the YFV17D yellow fever vaccine. CDR3 amino acids: CASSGTGANTEAFF. CDR3 DNA sequence: TGCGCCAGCAGCGGGACAGGAGCGAACACTGAAGCTTTCTTT.